This entry features one T cell receptor beta chain sequence. From the 5' RACE reads, TCRdb lists one entry per CDR3 protein and no DNA. This sample contains over 120,000 distinct CDR3 sequences. The data stem from a study of T cells expressing NK-cell markers. From germline, CDR1 is DFQATT and CDR2 SNEGSKA (reference sequence). The CDR3 length is 16 residues. Sequenced material: blood T cells: a sorted CD56 or NKG2C T cell subset, CD4+ or CD8+ T cells, or bulk PBMC T cells (not recorded which). This sequence originates from a man younger than 35 in good health. The gene calls are TRBV20-1 and TRBJ1-4; TCRdb returns TRBD1, unconfirmable since there is no DNA. The CDR3 protein is CSAQGTGVTTNEKLFF.